One sample yielded the 17 T cell receptor beta chains listed below, sequenced in a study of blood T cell repertoires in COVID-19. Assay used: immunoSEQ multiplex PCR; TCRdb lists only in-frame clones, some missing. This table has 150,000 to 200,000 clones, less than 80% appearing once. Sequenced sample: PBMCs or T cells enriched from blood (not recorded which). These receptors came from a woman aged 70 to 79 in a cohort exposed to, infected with or recovered from COVID-19 (not recorded which).

This chain joins TRBV4-2 and TRBJ1-1; D may be TRBD1 (5 bases). The V and J ends lost 4 bases and 3 bases respectively, with 15 bases between them. The CDR3 is 15 amino acids. Looked up from germline, CDR1 is LGHNA and CDR2 is YNFKEQ. The CDR3 nucleotides read TGTGCCAGCAGCCCTGGTGCGGGGCGGTACACTGAAGCTTTCTTT. Translation: CASSPGAGRYTEAFF.

The rearrangement uses TRBV9 and TRBJ1-5; D unresolved. CDR3 size: 15 residues. Trimming removed 0 bases from V and 4 bases from J, with 11 bases in between. Germline values: CDR1 SGDLS, CDR2 YYNGEE. CDR3 DNA: TGTGCCAGCAGCGTAGGAGCGGAGTGGAATCAGCCCCAGCATTTT. This codes for CASSVGAEWNQPQHF. Full variable domain (remainder filled in from reference TRBV9 and TRBJ1-5): DSGVTQTPKHLITATGQRVTLRCSPRSGDLSVYWYQQSLDQGLQFLIQYYNGEERAKGNILERFSAQQFPDLHSELNLSSLELGDSALYFCASSVGAEWNQPQHFGDGTRLSIL.

This chain links TRBV10-3 with TRBJ1-2, with D possibly matching TRBD1 (5 bases). The germline V and J ends were trimmed by 8 bases and 2 bases, with 9 bases remaining between them. Germline V CDR1 and CDR2: ENHRY, SYGVKD. This CDR3 contains 12 residues. The CDR3 loop reads CAIFGGNYGYTF. The CDR3 DNA sequence: TGTGCCATCTTTGGGGGGAACTATGGCTACACCTTC.

The CDR3 coding sequence is TGTGCCAGCAGCTTCGGTAGTGCGGGGAGAGAGACCCAGTACTTC. Translating gives CASSFGSAGRETQYF. This rearrangement joins TRBV7-9 to TRBJ2-5; maybe TRBD2 (6 bases). V dropped 3 bases and J dropped 4 bases, with 15 bases sitting between them. CDR3 length equals 15 residues. The germline CDR1 and CDR2 sequences are SEHNR and FQNEAQ (reference sequence).

The chain is built from TRBV10-3 and TRBJ2-2, with 7 bases matching TRBD1. The ends lost 10 bases at V and 6 bases at J; junction bases unmatched: 5. Germline V lookup: CDR1 ENHRY, CDR2 SYGVKD. The CDR3 extends over 12 amino acids. CDR3 region: CATYRGPGELFF. The DNA of the CDR3 is TGTGCCACCTATAGGGGGCCCGGGGAGCTGTTTTTT.

In its sample, this clone was seen many times. The chain is built from TRBV2 and TRBJ1-2; D gene uncertain. V dropped 7 bases and J dropped 6 bases, with 15 bases sitting between them. Germline-derived CDR1 and CDR2 are SNHLY and FYNNEI. The CDR3 extends over 13 amino acids. CDR3 in amino acids: CASMAPGKNGYTF. The CDR3 DNA reads as TGTGCCAGCATGGCCCCGGGGAAAAATGGCTACACCTTC.

V and J are TRBV24-1 and TRBJ2-3; 7 bases are a match to TRBD1. The J segment lost 6 bases and the V segment lost 3 bases, leaving 8 bases of the junction unmatched. The CDR3 has 15 amino acids. Per the germline V gene, CDR1 is KGHDR and CDR2 is SFDVKD. The CDR3 loop is CATSDPRQGRDTQYF. As DNA, the CDR3 is TGTGCCACCAGTGATCCCCGACAGGGAAGGGATACGCAGTATTTT.

This chain links TRBV5-1 with TRBJ2-5, with 8 bases fitting TRBD1. Per the germline V gene, CDR1 is SGHRS and CDR2 is YFSETQ. Trimming cost V 0 bases and J 2 bases; bases outside gene matches: 0. The CDR3 is made up of 14 amino acids. CDR3 DNA: TGCGCCAGCAGCTTGGGGGACAGGCAAGAGACCCAGTACTTC. Its protein product is CASSLGDRQETQYF. The whole variable domain, remainder taken from reference TRBV5-1 and TRBJ2-5, is KAGVTQTPRYLIKTRGQQVTLSCSPISGHRSVSWYQQTPGQGLQFLFEYFSETQRNKGNFPGRFSGRQFSNSRSEMNVSTLELGDSALYLCASSLGDRQETQYFGPGTRLLVL.

This clone was seen a few times. This chain connects TRBV5-4 to TRBJ2-7, with a possible D match to TRBD1 (6 bases). The germline V gene has CDR1 SGHNT and CDR2 YYREEE (reference sequence). The CDR3 is made up of 14 amino acids. V was trimmed by 2 bases and J by 5 bases, leaving 14 bases between them. CDR3 amino acids: CASSFLQTGNEQYF. As DNA, the CDR3 is TGTGCCAGCAGCTTTCTACAAACAGGGAACGAGCAGTACTTC.

The chain has TRBV2 and TRBJ2-1; 9 bases match TRBD2. This CDR3 comprises 16 residues. Germline V gene sequence: CDR1 SNHLY, CDR2 FYNNEI. J was trimmed by 1 base and V by 5 bases; bases with no gene match: 6. This CDR3 is CASSLISGRSYNEQFF. CDR3 bases: TGTGCCAGCAGTCTAATAAGCGGGAGGTCCTACAATGAGCAGTTCTTC.

Concerning this clone itself: Within the sample, other DNA sequences also encode this same CDR3. The chain uses TRBV18 and TRBJ2-7, with a possible D match to TRBD1 (5 bases). V lost 5 bases to trimming and J lost 4 bases, with 9 bases between them. Germline lookup yields CDR1 KGHSH and CDR2 LQKENI. The length of the CDR3 is 12 residues. DNA of the CDR3: TGTGCCAGCTCAGGTTCAGGGTACGAGCAGTACTTC. It translates to CASSGSGYEQYF.

The CDR3: CASSQTGGLNQPQHF. CDR3 DNA sequence: TGTGCCAGCAGCCAAACAGGGGGACTCAATCAGCCCCAGCATTTT. This chain links TRBV11-2 with TRBJ1-5, with TRBD1 matching 8 bases. Trimming took 5 bases from V and 3 from J; bases not matched to a gene: 6. CDR3 size: 15 residues. Germline V lookup: CDR1 SGHAT, CDR2 FQNNGV. Complete variable domain (other parts from reference TRBV11-2 and TRBJ1-5): EAGVAQSPRYKIIEKRQSVAFWCNPISGHATLYWYQQILGQGPKLLIQFQNNGVVDDSQLPKDRFSAERLKGVDSTLKIQPAKLEDSAVYLCASSQTGGLNQPQHFGDGTRLSIL.

The V and J genes are TRBV4-1 and TRBJ2-1, with 13 bases matching TRBD2. This CDR3 is built from 16 residues. The germline V gene has CDR1 MGHRA and CDR2 YSYEKL. The V gene end was trimmed by 4 bases and the J gene end by 6 bases; junction bases not matched to a gene: 6. The CDR3 protein is CASSPSGLAGLNEQFF. In DNA form, the CDR3 reads TGCGCCAGCAGCCCCTCGGGACTAGCGGGGCTCAATGAGCAGTTCTTC.

The chain is built from TRBV5-1 and TRBJ1-1, with a tentative D call TRBD1 (6 bases). Trimming pared 4 bases from V and 2 bases from J, leaving 15 bases between. This CDR3 is 15 amino acids long. In germline, CDR1 is SGHRS, CDR2 YFSETQ. This chain's CDR3 is CASSTGAGANTEAFF. DNA for the CDR3: TGCGCCAGCAGCACCGGCGCGGGGGCTAACACTGAAGCTTTCTTT.

DNA for the CDR3: TGTGCCAGCAGCCCGACAGGGGGACGGCAGCCCCAGCATTTT. It translates to CASSPTGGRQPQHF. The chain employs TRBV28 and TRBJ1-5, with 9 bases aligning to TRBD1. V lost 6 bases and J lost 7; bases outside the gene matches: 7. The CDR3 has 14 residues. Per germline, CDR1 MDHEN and CDR2 SYDVKM.

The chain links TRBV11-2 to TRBJ1-1, with D unclear. The V end lost 0 bases, the J end lost 4 bases, and 9 bases lay between the germline ends. Germline lookup yields CDR1 SGHAT and CDR2 FQNNGV. The CDR3 runs 14 residues. The CDR3, as DNA: TGTGCCAGCAGCTTAGATCCTGGGAGCACTGAAGCTTTCTTT. Its translation is CASSLDPGSTEAFF. Variable domain in full (rest from reference TRBV11-2 and TRBJ1-1): EAGVAQSPRYKIIEKRQSVAFWCNPISGHATLYWYQQILGQGPKLLIQFQNNGVVDDSQLPKDRFSAERLKGVDSTLKIQPAKLEDSAVYLCASSLDPGSTEAFFGQGTRLTVV.

This chain links TRBV28 with TRBJ1-5; D may be TRBD1 (5 bases). The CDR3 contains 16 residues. V was shortened by 4 bases and J by 4 bases, with 17 bases between the two germline ends. Germline values: CDR1 MDHEN, CDR2 SYDVKM. CDR3 in DNA: TGTGCCAGCAGTTCCTATAAAACGGGGGGTAATCAGCCCCAGCATTTT. It yields the protein CASSSYKTGGNQPQHF.